This T cell receptor (beta chain) was found in a study of neoadjuvant nivolumab and ipilimumab in lung cancer. Study-level findings and limits: Resected tumors had greater TCR richness and clonality than uninvolved lung. Higher pretherapy blood TCR richness went with higher resected-tumor richness. Only a small number of samples underwent TCR sequencing. Only two of four nivolumab-treated tumors gained richness and clonality by surgery.

Details on this clone: Antigen specificity is unknown.

Germline V gene lookup returns CDR1 MNHEY and CDR2 SMNVEV (reference sequence). Trimming took off 4 bases at V and 3 bases at J, with 4 bases between the two ends. The CDR3 covers 11 residues. Libraries were prepared by immunoSEQ multiplex PCR; TCRdb keeps only in-frame clonotypes and omits some of them. The repertoire holds 3,300 or so clones, about 87% seen once, with approximately 2.3% in the top ten. The V and J genes are TRBV27 and TRBJ2-7, with D hard to call. The sequence derives from an adult with non-small cell lung cancer. The input for sequencing was tumor tissue, taken after neoadjuvant nivolumab, alone or with ipilimumab, at or shortly before surgery. The CDR3: CASSWGYEQYF. The CDR3, as DNA: TGTGCCAGCAGTTGGGGCTACGAGCAGTACTTC.